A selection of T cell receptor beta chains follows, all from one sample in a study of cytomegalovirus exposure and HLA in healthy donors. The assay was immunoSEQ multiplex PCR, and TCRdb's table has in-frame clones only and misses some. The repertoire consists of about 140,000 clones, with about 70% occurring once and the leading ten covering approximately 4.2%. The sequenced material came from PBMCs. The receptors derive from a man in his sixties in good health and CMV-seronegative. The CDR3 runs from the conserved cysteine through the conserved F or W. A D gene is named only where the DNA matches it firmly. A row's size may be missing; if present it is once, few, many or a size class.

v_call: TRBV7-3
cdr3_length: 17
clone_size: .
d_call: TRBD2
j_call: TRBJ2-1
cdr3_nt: TGTGCCAGCAGCTTAATAGGACTAGCGGGAGCAGGCAATGAGCAGTTCTTC
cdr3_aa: CASSLIGLAGAGNEQFF

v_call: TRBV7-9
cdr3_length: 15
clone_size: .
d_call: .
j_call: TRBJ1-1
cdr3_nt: TGTGCCAGCAGCTTATATCGCAGGGCCCACACTGAAGCTTTCTTT
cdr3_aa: CASSLYRRAHTEAFF

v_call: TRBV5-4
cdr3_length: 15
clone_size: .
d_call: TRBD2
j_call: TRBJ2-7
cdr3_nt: TGTGCCAGCAGCTTGATGACTAGCGGCACCTACGAGCAGTACTTC
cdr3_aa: CASSLMTSGTYEQYF

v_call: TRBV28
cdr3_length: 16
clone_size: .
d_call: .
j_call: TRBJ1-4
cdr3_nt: TGTGCCAGCAGTTTTGGGGGGAGGGCAACTAATGAAAAACTGTTTTTT
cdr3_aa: CASSFGGRATNEKLFF

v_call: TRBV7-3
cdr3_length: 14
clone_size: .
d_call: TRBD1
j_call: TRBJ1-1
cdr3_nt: TGTGCCAGCAGCAAGGACAGGGCAGGAACTGAAGCTTTCTTT
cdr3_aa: CASSKDRAGTEAFF

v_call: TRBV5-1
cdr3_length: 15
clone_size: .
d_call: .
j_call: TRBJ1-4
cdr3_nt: TGCGCCAGCAGCCCTGCGGGGGCAGATAATGAAAAACTGTTTTTT
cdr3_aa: CASSPAGADNEKLFF

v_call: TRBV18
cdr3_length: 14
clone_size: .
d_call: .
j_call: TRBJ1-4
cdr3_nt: TGTGCCAGCTCCCCCTCAGGGACTAATGAAAAACTGTTTTTT
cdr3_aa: CASSPSGTNEKLFF

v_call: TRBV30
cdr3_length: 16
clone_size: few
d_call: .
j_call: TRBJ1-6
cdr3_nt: TGTGCCTGGAGTCCCAGGCGGGGGGCTCGTAATTCACCCCTCCACTTT
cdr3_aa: CAWSPRRGARNSPLHF

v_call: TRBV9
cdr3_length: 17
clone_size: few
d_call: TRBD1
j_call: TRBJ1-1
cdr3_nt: TGTGCCAGCAGCGGAAGTACAGGGGGCAGTCATAACACTGAAGCTTTCTTT
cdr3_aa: CASSGSTGGSHNTEAFF

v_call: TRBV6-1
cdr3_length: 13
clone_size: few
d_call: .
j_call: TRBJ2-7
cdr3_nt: TGTGCCAGCAGTGGCGGGCAGAACTACGAGCAGTACTTC
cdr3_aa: CASSGGQNYEQYF

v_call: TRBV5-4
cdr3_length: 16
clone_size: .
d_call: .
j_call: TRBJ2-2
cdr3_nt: TGTGCCAGCAGCTTGGGGGGGCCAAGTATCGCCGGGGAGCTGTTTTTT
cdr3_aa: CASSLGGPSIAGELFF

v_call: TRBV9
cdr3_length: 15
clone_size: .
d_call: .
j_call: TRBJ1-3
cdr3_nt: TGTGCCAGCAGCGTAGCTATAGCTTCTGGAAACACCATATATTTT
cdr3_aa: CASSVAIASGNTIYF

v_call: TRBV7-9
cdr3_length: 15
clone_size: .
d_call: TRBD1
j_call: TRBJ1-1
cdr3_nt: TGTTCCAGCAGCTTAGGGGGACAGGGAGGAACTGAAGCTTTCTTT
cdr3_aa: CSSSLGGQGGTEAFF

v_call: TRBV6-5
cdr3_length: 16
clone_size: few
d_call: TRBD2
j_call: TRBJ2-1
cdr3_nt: TGTGCCAGCAGTTACAAAGGAGCGGGGTCCTACAATGAGCAGTTCTTC
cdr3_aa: CASSYKGAGSYNEQFF

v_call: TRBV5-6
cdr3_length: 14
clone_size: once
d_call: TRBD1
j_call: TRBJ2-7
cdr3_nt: TGTGCCAGCAGCCTCGGACAGGTATATTACGAGCAGTACTTC
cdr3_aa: CASSLGQVYYEQYF

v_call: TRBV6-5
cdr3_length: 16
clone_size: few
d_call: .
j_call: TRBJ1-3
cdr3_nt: TGTGCCAGCAGTTACTCGAGAGCCGGGGCTGGAAACACCATATATTTT
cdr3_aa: CASSYSRAGAGNTIYF

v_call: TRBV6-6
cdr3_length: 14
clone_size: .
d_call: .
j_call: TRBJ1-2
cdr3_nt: TGTGCCAGCAGTTACGGCCTGGACAGAGGTGGCTACACCTTC
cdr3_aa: CASSYGLDRGGYTF

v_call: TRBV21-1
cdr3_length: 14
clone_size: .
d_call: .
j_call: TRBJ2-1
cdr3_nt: TGTGCCCCGAGGACAGTGACCTCCTACAATGAGCAGTTCTTC
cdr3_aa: CAPRTVTSYNEQFF

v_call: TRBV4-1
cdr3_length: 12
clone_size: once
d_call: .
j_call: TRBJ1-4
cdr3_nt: TGCGCCAGCAGCTACCATCGGGAAAAACTGTTTTTT
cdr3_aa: CASSYHREKLFF

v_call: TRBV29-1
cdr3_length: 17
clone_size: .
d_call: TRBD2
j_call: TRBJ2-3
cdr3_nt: TGCAGCGTTGAAGATCGGGCCGGGAGGGGCGTCACAGATACGCAGTATTTT
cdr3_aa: CSVEDRAGRGVTDTQYF

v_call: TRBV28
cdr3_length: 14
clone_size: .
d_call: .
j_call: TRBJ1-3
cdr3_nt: TGTGCCAGCAGTCCACTAGGCTCTGGAAACACCATATATTTT
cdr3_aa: CASSPLGSGNTIYF

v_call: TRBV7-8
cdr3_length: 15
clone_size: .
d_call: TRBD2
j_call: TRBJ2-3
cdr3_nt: TGTGCCAGCAGCACAAGCGGGAGGGGGACAGATACGCAGTATTTT
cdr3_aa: CASSTSGRGTDTQYF

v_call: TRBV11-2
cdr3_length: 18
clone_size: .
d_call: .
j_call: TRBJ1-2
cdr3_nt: TGTGCCAGCAGCTTAGATATGACAGGAGGAACTGAGGGGTATGGCTACACCTTC
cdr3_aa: CASSLDMTGGTEGYGYTF

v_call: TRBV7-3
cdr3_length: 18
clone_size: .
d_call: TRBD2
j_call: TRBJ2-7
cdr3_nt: TGTGCCAGCAGCTTTTGTTGGCTAGCGGGATCCCGCTCCTACGAGCAGTACTTC
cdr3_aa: CASSFCWLAGSRSYEQYF

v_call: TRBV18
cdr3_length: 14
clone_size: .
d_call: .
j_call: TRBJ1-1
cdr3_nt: TGTGCCAGCTCACCCCTGATTGGACAAAATGAAGCTTTCTTT
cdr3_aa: CASSPLIGQNEAFF

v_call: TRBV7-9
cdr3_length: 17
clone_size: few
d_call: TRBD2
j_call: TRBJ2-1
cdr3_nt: TGTGCCAGCAGCACGGGACTAGCGGGGAGTAGGAGCCATGAGCAGTTCTTC
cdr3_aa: CASSTGLAGSRSHEQFF

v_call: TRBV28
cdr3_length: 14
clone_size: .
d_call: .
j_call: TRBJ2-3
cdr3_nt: TGTGCCAGCAGTTCAGAGGCGGCGGGGAGAACGCAGTATTTT
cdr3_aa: CASSSEAAGRTQYF

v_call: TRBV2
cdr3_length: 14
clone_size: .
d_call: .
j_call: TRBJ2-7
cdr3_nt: TGTGCCAGCAGTGATTGGGACACCCGCTACGAGCAGTACTTC
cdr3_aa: CASSDWDTRYEQYF

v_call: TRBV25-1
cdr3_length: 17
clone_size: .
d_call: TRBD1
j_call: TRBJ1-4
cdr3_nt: TGTGCCAGCAGTGACAAGGACAGGGGGCGGCAGAATGAAAAACTGTTTTTT
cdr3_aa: CASSDKDRGRQNEKLFF